This T cell receptor beta chain appears in the sequencing data of a study of blood T cell repertoires in COVID-19. This CDR3 comprises 16 residues. Trimming cost V 2 bases and J 4 bases; bases outside gene matches: 9. Germline loops: CDR1 SGHDT, CDR2 YYEEEE. The protocol was immunoSEQ multiplex PCR, while the TCRdb copy is restricted to in-frame clones and leaves out a portion. The sample contains 200,000 to 250,000 clones, roughly 84% of which appear only once. The sample was peripheral blood. The TCR sequence derives from a woman older than 75 with acute or convalescent COVID-19. V gene TRBV5-6 combines with J gene TRBJ1-5; 7 bases fit TRBD1. The CDR3 DNA sequence: TGTGCCAGCAGCTTCAGTCGGCAGGGGGAGAATCAGCCCCAGCATTTT. It yields the protein CASSFSRQGENQPQHF.